Shown below are 7 T cell receptor beta chains from a single sample sequenced in a study of spatial heterogeneity in lung cancer. From the 5' RACE reads, TCRdb called clonotypes with MiXCR, one entry per CDR3 protein. The data hold some 20,000 distinct CDR3 sequences, with 7% observed a single time. Their cognate antigens are unknown. Specified time point: sample taken at primary tumor resection. Findings and caveats of the study: One measure, the expanded intratumoral alpha and beta TCR count, tracked tumor mutation counts.

Material: lung tumor tissue, obtained at surgery. The receptors originated from a female donor with early-stage non-small cell lung cancer.

This clonotype was found many times. The V call is TRBV5-1, the J call TRBJ1-6; 7 nucleotides align to TRBD1. There are 15 residues in the CDR3. Germline trimming cut 3 bases from V and 6 bases from J; bases unmatched to any gene: 6. The germline V gene has CDR1 SGHRS and CDR2 YFSETQ. The CDR3 nucleotides are TGCGCCAGCAGCTCTACGACAGGGAGTAATTCACCCCTCCACTTT. As protein: CASSSTTGSNSPLHF.

This clonotype was observed many times. The J gene is TRBJ1-2, the V gene TRBV7-3, with D possibly being TRBD1 (5 bases). Germline V CDR1 and CDR2: SGHTA, FQGTGA. Trimming took off 1 base at V and 8 bases at J, with 11 bases between the two ends. The CDR3 spans 13 residues. CDR3 in amino acids: CASSLSQGGGYTF. CDR3 DNA sequence: TGTGCCAGCAGCTTAAGTCAGGGTGGCGGCTACACCTTC. Full variable domain (remainder filled in from reference TRBV7-3 and TRBJ1-2): GAGVSQTPSNKVTEKGKYVELRCDPISGHTALYWYRQSLGQGPEFLIYFQGTGAADDSGLPNDRFFAVRPEGSVSTLKIQRTERGDSAVYLCASSLSQGGGYTFGSGTRLTVV.

This clonotype was detected only a few times. J is TRBJ2-3 and V is TRBV7-9; 8 bases agree with TRBD2. Germline V gene data show CDR1 as SEHNR and CDR2 as FQNEAQ (reference sequence). V lost 6 bases to trimming and J lost 2 bases; unmatched junction nucleotides: 10. The CDR3 length is 16 residues. The CDR3 DNA sequence: TGTGCCAGCAGGTTAACTGCGGGGGGCCACACAGATACGCAGTATTTT. It yields the protein CASRLTAGGHTDTQYF.

This chain uses TRBV2 with TRBJ2-5; 11 bases fit TRBD2. With 5 bases clipped from V and 1 base from J, the junction kept 3 bases outside the gene matches. There are 15 residues in the CDR3. Germline V gene lookup returns CDR1 SNHLY and CDR2 FYNNEI. CDR3 protein: CASSRLAGFQETQYF. The CDR3 nucleotides read TGTGCCAGCAGTAGACTAGCGGGGTTCCAAGAGACCCAGTACTTC.

This clonotype has a count of ten or more. The chain uses TRBV2 and TRBJ2-1; D remains unclear. This CDR3 has 15 amino acids. V lost 7 bases and J 0 bases, leaving 13 bases between the germline ends. Germline V gene sequence: CDR1 SNHLY, CDR2 FYNNEI. The DNA for the CDR3 is TGTGCCAGCACCGCGCGTCTGGGCTCCTACAATGAGCAGTTCTTC. Its protein is CASTARLGSYNEQFF.

The chain has TRBV12-3 or TRBV12-4 and TRBJ1-2, with a possible D match to TRBD1 (6 bases). There are 15 residues in the CDR3. V lost 5 bases to trimming and J lost 7 bases, with 20 bases between them. CDR3 protein: CASSQSAGQRSGYTF. The CDR3 bases are TGTGCCAGCAGTCAATCCGCCGGACAGCGTTCTGGCTACACCTTC.

This clonotype came up many times. The chain carries TRBV6-4 and TRBJ2-1, with 9 bases fitting TRBD2. CDR3 length equals 16 residues. Losses at the gene ends were 6 bases for V and 5 bases for J; bases not matched to a gene: 11. CDR1 MRHNA and CDR2 SNTAGT come from the germline V gene. The CDR3 DNA reads as TGTGCCAGCAGGGAATCTGCGGGGGGGGCTCACAATGAGCAGTTCTTC. Amino acid sequence: CASRESAGGAHNEQFF.